The T cell receptor beta chain described here comes from a study of metastatic and nonmetastatic thyroid tumors. Patients underwent thyroid surgery, and none had received any treatment before it. TCRdb reanalyzed the PCR reads via MiXCR. The data hold about 27,000 clones, with roughly an eighth observed a single time. The CDR3 has 14 amino acids. CDR1 is SGHAT and CDR2 is FQNNGV in the germline V gene. A single count supports this clone. The junction shows a germline mismatch at one end, possibly a read error. Material for sequencing was blood. The clonotype was recovered from a female donor with papillary thyroid cancer or a benign thyroid nodule (not recorded which). Some clones in this sample may be carry-over from other donors' samples. The chain combines TRBV11-2 with TRBJ2-1, with D perhaps TRBD1 or TRBD2 (5 bases each). DNA of the CDR3: TGTGCCAGCAGCCTAGACCGGGACCACAATGAGCAGTTCTTC. Its translation: CASSLDRDHNEQFF.